These T cell receptor beta chains were read from a single sample in a study of T-cell memory formation after mild COVID-19. TCRdb reprocessed the 5' RACE reads via MiXCR and lists one record per CDR3 protein. The sample consists of 550,000 to 600,000 distinct CDR3 sequences, about a fifth of them appearing once. Sequenced: PBMCs or a T cell subset sorted from them (not recorded which). These receptors were obtained from an adult woman who had mild COVID-19 (a few samples of this study predate the infection). Cell type and time point are not known. The CDR3 runs from the conserved cysteine through the conserved F or W. The D gene is left open where the match is weak. Clone size appears in some rows only: once, few, many, or a class for an expanded clone.

clone size | J gene | V gene | D gene | CDR3 protein | CDR3 DNA
NA | TRBJ2-3 | TRBV4-1 | NA | CASSQEVAVASYTQYF | TGCGCCAGCAGCCAAGAAGTGGCGGTAGCGTCCTATACGCAGTATTTT
NA | TRBJ1-2 | TRBV7-2 | NA | CASSPRRGGSYGYTF | TGTGCCAGCAGTCCCCGGAGGGGTGGTAGCTATGGCTACACCTTC
NA | TRBJ2-7 | TRBV7-8 | TRBD1 | CASSFPLGTGQVEQYF | TGTGCCAGCAGCTTTCCGCTTGGGACAGGGCAAGTAGAGCAGTACTTC
NA | TRBJ2-6 | TRBV4-1 | TRBD2 | CASSHPAGAGANVLTF | TGCGCCAGCAGCCACCCTGCGGGGGCTGGGGCCAACGTCCTGACTTTC
NA | TRBJ2-1 | TRBV10-2 | TRBD1 | CASSRQGLEQFF | TGCGCCAGCAGTAGACAGGGGCTGGAGCAGTTCTTC
few | TRBJ2-1 | TRBV20-1 | NA | CSARRSSYNEQFF | TGCAGTGCGAGGCGGAGCTCCTACAATGAGCAGTTCTTC
once | TRBJ1-4 | TRBV5-4 | NA | CASSFGRVNEKLFF | TGTGCCAGCAGCTTCGGACGGGTTAATGAAAAACTGTTTTTT
few | TRBJ2-2 | TRBV7-2 | TRBD2 | CASSLVPGRTNTGELFF | TGTGCCAGCAGCTTAGTGCCCGGGAGGACGAACACCGGGGAGCTGTTTTTT
few | TRBJ2-5 | TRBV11-2 | NA | CASSLMFDHLETQYF | TGTGCCAGCAGCTTAATGTTCGACCATCTTGAGACCCAGTACTTC
few | TRBJ2-7 | TRBV10-3 | TRBD2 | CAISEIAGYEQYF | TGTGCCATCAGTGAGATAGCGGGCTACGAGCAGTACTTC
NA | TRBJ2-3 | TRBV20-1 | TRBD2 | CSAPSGGTDTQYF | TGCAGTGCCCCTAGCGGGGGCACAGATACGCAGTATTTT
NA | TRBJ2-1 | TRBV9 | NA | CASSGTEYNEQFF | TGTGCCAGCAGCGGGACAGAGTACAATGAGCAGTTCTTC
NA | TRBJ1-1 | TRBV12-5 | TRBD1 | CASGLVRRTGDEAFF | TGTGCTAGTGGTTTGGTCCGTCGGACAGGGGATGAAGCTTTCTTT
few | TRBJ2-7 | TRBV7-9 | TRBD2 | CASTSTSGREAYEQYF | TGTGCCAGCACCTCGACTAGCGGGAGGGAAGCCTACGAGCAGTACTTC
few | TRBJ1-1 | TRBV18 | NA | CASTLQGFNTEAFF | TGTGCCAGCACTCTTCAGGGCTTTAACACTGAAGCTTTCTTT
few | TRBJ2-7 | TRBV5-1 | TRBD1 | CASSPAGPGQGLGEQYF | TGCGCCAGCAGCCCCGCCGGGCCGGGACAGGGTTTGGGCGAGCAGTACTTC
NA | TRBJ2-7 | TRBV15 | TRBD1 | CATSLGTGNEQYF | TGTGCCACCAGCTTGGGGACAGGTAACGAGCAGTACTTC
once | TRBJ1-6 | TRBV21-1 | NA | CASSSQDSAGGNSPLHF | TGTGCCAGCAGCTCCCAGGACAGCGCGGGGGGTAATTCACCCCTCCACTTT
NA | TRBJ1-6 | TRBV4-1 | NA | CASSQALTEPLHF | TGCGCCAGCAGCCAAGCCCTCACCGAACCCCTCCACTTT
few | TRBJ2-6 | TRBV12-3/TRBV12-4 | NA | CASSFVHGANVLTF | TGTGCCAGCAGCTTTGTCCATGGGGCCAACGTCCTGACTTTC
many | TRBJ2-7 | TRBV4-2 | NA | CASSQERISYEQYF | TGTGCCAGCAGCCAAGAGCGTATTTCCTACGAGCAGTACTTC
few | TRBJ2-7 | TRBV12-3/TRBV12-4 | TRBD2 | CASSFGLAVSYEQYF | TGTGCCAGCAGTTTTGGACTAGCGGTCTCCTACGAGCAGTACTTC
NA | TRBJ1-2 | TRBV6-5 | NA | CATLVHGTRRYGYTF | TGTGCCACCCTCGTCCACGGGACTAGGCGTTATGGCTACACCTTC
NA | TRBJ2-5 | TRBV7-6 | NA | CASSLLPGPIAGETQYF | TGTGCCAGCAGCCTACTTCCGGGACCTATAGCAGGGGAGACCCAGTACTTC
NA | TRBJ2-5 | TRBV20-1 | TRBD2 | CSASRTGGQETQYF | TGCAGTGCTAGTAGGACGGGGGGGCAAGAGACCCAGTACTTC
NA | TRBJ2-2 | TRBV10-3 | NA | CAISERELTRELFF | TGTGCCATCAGTGAACGGGAACTTACCCGGGAGCTGTTTTTT
NA | TRBJ2-1 | TRBV7-7 | TRBD1 | CASSPGPGQGGNEQFF | TGTGCTAGCAGCCCAGGGCCGGGACAGGGGGGCAATGAGCAGTTCTTC
few | TRBJ2-1 | TRBV29-1 | NA | CSVYRASYNEQFF | TGCAGCGTATATAGGGCCTCCTACAATGAGCAGTTCTTC
few | TRBJ2-1 | TRBV7-8 | TRBD2 | CASSSRTSGRVYNEQFF | TGTGCCAGCAGCTCACGGACTAGCGGGAGGGTCTACAATGAGCAGTTCTTC
few | TRBJ1-2 | TRBV13 | NA | CASSSPPAYPGYGYTF | TGTGCCAGCAGCTCCCCTCCTGCTTATCCGGGGTACGGCTACACCTTC
NA | TRBJ2-5 | TRBV20-1 | NA | CSAIQGLGVGRETQYF | TGCAGTGCTATCCAGGGGTTAGGCGTGGGACGAGAGACCCAGTACTTC
NA | TRBJ1-1 | TRBV9 | NA | CASSVMRHTEAFF | TGTGCCAGCAGCGTAATGAGGCATACTGAAGCTTTCTTT
few | TRBJ1-5 | TRBV5-6 | NA | CASSGSGNNQPQHF | TGTGCCAGCAGCGGTTCGGGGAACAATCAGCCCCAGCATTTT
NA | TRBJ2-1 | TRBV5-1 | NA | CASSLEAAGPYNEQFF | TGCGCCAGCAGCTTGGAAGCGGCCGGTCCCTATAATGAGCAGTTCTTC
few | TRBJ1-1 | TRBV12-3/TRBV12-4 | NA | CASSGGGGRNTEAFF | TGTGCCAGCAGTGGGGGTGGGGGGCGCAACACTGAAGCTTTCTTT
many | TRBJ2-7 | TRBV7-7 | TRBD2 | CASSLGLGYEQYF | TGTGCTAGCAGCTTAGGACTAGGCTACGAGCAGTACTTC
few | TRBJ2-3 | TRBV24-1 | NA | CATRTRFTDTQYF | TGTGCCACGAGGACAAGATTCACAGATACGCAGTATTTT
NA | TRBJ1-4 | TRBV21-1 | NA | CASSKDAGGPQSEKLFF | TGTGCCAGCAGCAAAGATGCCGGGGGCCCCCAGAGCGAAAAACTGTTTTTT
few | TRBJ2-3 | TRBV7-3 | NA | CASSQLGTSTDTQYF | TGTGCCAGCAGCCAGCTCGGGACAAGCACAGATACGCAGTATTTT
few | TRBJ2-7 | TRBV21-1 | NA | CASSTGLAGYYEQYF | TGTGCCAGCAGCACGGGACTAGCGGGGTATTACGAGCAGTACTTC
few | TRBJ1-2 | TRBV5-6 | NA | CASSLFLQRGGYTF | TGTGCCAGCAGCTTGTTCCTGCAAAGAGGCGGCTACACCTTC
NA | TRBJ2-6 | TRBV6-2/TRBV6-3 | NA | CASSYSGKGANVLTF | TGTGCCAGCAGTTACTCGGGGAAAGGGGCCAACGTCCTGACTTTC
NA | TRBJ1-2 | TRBV6-5 | NA | CASSGAGSPYGYTF | TGTGCCAGCAGTGGGGCAGGGAGTCCCTATGGCTACACCTTC
few | TRBJ1-1 | TRBV7-2 | NA | CASSLASGMNTEAFF | TGTGCCAGCAGCTTAGCGTCAGGGATGAACACTGAAGCTTTCTTT
NA | TRBJ2-7 | TRBV20-1 | NA | CSAQIGTPQSYEQYF | TGCAGTGCACAGATCGGGACACCCCAATCCTACGAGCAGTACTTC
NA | TRBJ2-2 | TRBV6-5 | NA | CASSLTTGKTTGELYF | TGTGCAAGCAGCCTTACCACAGGGAAGACCACCGGGGAGCTGTATTTT
NA | TRBJ1-2 | TRBV3-1 | TRBD1 | CASSRVGRGQGIMGGYTF | TGTGCCAGCAGCCGAGTAGGCCGGGGACAGGGGATTATGGGCGGCTACACCTTC
NA | TRBJ1-6 | TRBV30 | NA | CACWRAGNSPLHF | TGTGCCTGCTGGCGGGCAGGAAATTCACCCCTCCACTTT
few | TRBJ2-5 | TRBV7-2 | NA | CASSTTLGLQETQYF | TGTGCCAGCAGTACCACGCTCGGCTTACAAGAGACCCAGTACTTC
NA | TRBJ1-1 | TRBV12-3/TRBV12-4 | NA | CASRGARDEAFF | TGTGCCAGCAGGGGCGCCCGGGATGAAGCTTTCTTT
few | TRBJ2-7 | TRBV7-2 | TRBD2 | CASSRHSSGYEQYF | TGTGCCAGCAGCCGCCATTCTAGCGGATACGAGCAGTACTTC
few | TRBJ2-5 | TRBV11-2 | NA | CASRPVSQETQYF | TGTGCCAGCAGACCCGTGTCCCAAGAGACCCAGTACTTC
many | TRBJ2-1 | TRBV7-6 | TRBD2 | CASSPASGRTHNEQFF | TGTGCCAGCAGCCCAGCGAGCGGGAGAACCCACAATGAGCAGTTCTTC
NA | TRBJ1-6 | TRBV4-2 | NA | CASSQDPGPDSPLHF | TGTGCCAGCAGCCAAGATCCGGGGCCCGATTCACCCCTCCACTTT
NA | TRBJ2-7 | TRBV6-6 | NA | CASRIRAVAEQYF | TGTGCCAGCAGGATCCGAGCCGTTGCCGAGCAGTACTTC
NA | TRBJ2-3 | TRBV7-2 | TRBD2 | CASRLLAGGLSTDTQYF | TGTGCCAGCAGACTACTAGCGGGGGGGCTGAGCACAGATACGCAGTATTTT
NA | TRBJ1-1 | TRBV6-6 | NA | CASRQINTEAFF | TGTGCCAGCAGACAGATTAACACTGAAGCTTTCTTT
few | TRBJ1-2 | TRBV5-5 | TRBD1 | CASSLSPGTGYGYTF | TGTGCCAGCAGCCTGTCCCCCGGGACAGGGTATGGCTACACCTTC
NA | TRBJ1-5 | TRBV20-1 | NA | CSARLKGPQHF | TGCAGTGCTAGGCTGAAGGGACCCCAGCATTTT